These 20 T cell receptor beta chains were sequenced from one sample in a study of shared clonotypes between healthy human individuals (dated by TCRdb to the early 2020s). CD8 naive samples consisted of CD45RO-negative cells that were positively selected for CCR7, yielding a CD45RA+CCR7+ population without TemRA cells. The library was made by the immunoSEQ multiplex PCR assay. TCRdb limited this immuneACCESS table to in-frame rearrangements with V and J called. A share of clones is missing; checked studies link under half to unresolved V genes, and the rest is unexplained. Here the sample has over 750,000 clones; about 97% occur a single time. The ten largest clones add up to less than 0.3% of the sample. The sample was naive CD8+ T cells sorted from blood. The meaning of the sample's cell subset or site label: CD45RA+CCR7+. The source of these receptors is a man aged 30-40 years in good health.

With respect to this clone: At the DNA level, this CDR3 is encoded by other sequences in the same sample as well. This chain joins TRBV13 and TRBJ2-7; D gene uncertain. This CDR3 has 14 residues. From germline, CDR1 is PRHDT and CDR2 FYEKMQ (reference sequence). Trimming shortened V by 1 base and J by 2 bases, and 9 bases separated the two germline ends. The CDR3, as DNA: TGTGCCAGCAGCTTAGTGGGTCGCACCTACGAGCAGTACTTC. Its translation: CASSLVGRTYEQYF.

The rearrangement joins TRBV11-2 to TRBJ2-7; TRBD2 agrees at 14 bases. V lost 5 bases and J lost 7; bases outside the gene matches: 10. Germline CDR1 reads SGHAT; CDR2 reads FQNNGV. This CDR3 has 16 amino acids. The CDR3 region has the DNA TGTGCCAGCAGCATCAAACCGGGACTAGCGGGAGAAGAGCAGTACTTC. Amino acids: CASSIKPGLAGEEQYF. Complete variable domain (other parts from reference TRBV11-2 and TRBJ2-7): EAGVAQSPRYKIIEKRQSVAFWCNPISGHATLYWYQQILGQGPKLLIQFQNNGVVDDSQLPKDRFSAERLKGVDSTLKIQPAKLEDSAVYLCASSIKPGLAGEEQYFGPGTRLTVT.

Regarding this clone: This sample also contains other DNA sequences that code for the same CDR3. The rearrangement joins TRBV7-6 to TRBJ1-1, with D unresolved. Germline CDR1 and CDR2: SGHVS and FNYEAQ. The V and J ends lost 2 bases and 0 bases respectively, with 4 bases between them. The CDR3 runs 13 residues. The CDR3 bases are TGTGCCAGCAGCTTATCCGTGAACACTGAAGCTTTCTTT. Translated, it gives CASSLSVNTEAFF.

The chain combines TRBV10-2 with TRBJ2-2, with TRBD1 matching 7 bases. Germline loops: CDR1 WSHSY, CDR2 SAAADI. J was trimmed by 5 bases and V by 6 bases; bases with no gene match: 18. The CDR3 extends over 18 amino acids. CDR3 sequence: CASRGQGPTPGGTGELFF. Written as DNA, the CDR3 is TGCGCCAGCAGGGGTCAGGGACCCACCCCAGGGGGAACCGGGGAGCTGTTTTTT.

The chain joins TRBV9 to TRBJ1-3, with 12 bases aligning to TRBD1. The CDR3 contains 17 residues. V trimming: 3 bases; J trimming: 4 bases; junction bases outside the gene matches: 8. Germline V lookup: CDR1 SGDLS, CDR2 YYNGEE. CDR3 residues: CASSAGTGGDWGNTIYF. The CDR3 coding sequence is TGTGCCAGCAGCGCCGGGACAGGGGGCGACTGGGGAAACACCATATATTTT.

V gene TRBV10-2 combines with J gene TRBJ2-2, with D perhaps TRBD2 (6 bases). CDR1 is WSHSY and CDR2 is SAAADI in the germline V gene. Trimming pared 6 bases from V and 6 bases from J, leaving 11 bases between. The CDR3 contains 13 residues. The CDR3 DNA is TGCGCCAGCAGCCCGGGACTCCCCGGGGAGCTGTTTTTT. It is translated as CASSPGLPGELFF.

The chain links TRBV7-8 to TRBJ2-2; 8 positions agree with TRBD2. This CDR3 contains 15 residues. Trimming cost V 5 bases and J 4 bases; bases outside gene matches: 6. Per germline, CDR1 SGHVS and CDR2 FQNEAQ. The CDR3 nucleotides read TGTGCCAGCAGCGGCGGGGGGTCGGGCACCGGGGAGCTGTTTTTT. Translating gives CASSGGGSGTGELFF.

As to this clone: The same CDR3 is also encoded by other DNA sequences in this sample. V usage is TRBV18 and J usage is TRBJ2-1; either TRBD1 or TRBD2 may fit D (7 bases each). This CDR3 spans 15 amino acids. V was shortened by 6 bases and J by 2 bases, with 14 bases between the two germline ends. CDR1 KGHSH and CDR2 LQKENI come from the germline V gene. The chain's CDR3 is CASSPRGRAYNEQFF. The CDR3 nucleotides read TGTGCCAGCTCCCCCAGGGGGAGGGCCTACAATGAGCAGTTCTTC. The complete variable domain, with remaining parts taken from reference TRBV18 and TRBJ2-1, reads NAGVMQNPRHLVRRRGQEARLRCSPMKGHSHVYWYRQLPEEGLKFMVYLQKENIIDESGMPKERFSAEFPKEGPSILRIQQVVRGDSAAYFCASSPRGRAYNEQFFGPGTRLTVL.

The chain uses TRBV10-3 and TRBJ1-1; D is possibly TRBD1 (6 bases). The V end was cut by 6 bases, the J end by 1 base, with 9 bases between. CDR1 is ENHRY and CDR2 is SYGVKD in the germline V gene. This CDR3 has 13 amino acids. The DNA of the CDR3 is TGTGCCATCAGCCCACAGGGGAACACTGAAGCTTTCTTT. Translating it yields CAISPQGNTEAFF.

The chain combines TRBV7-9 with TRBJ1-5; D is unclear. The length of the CDR3 is 15 residues. V was shortened by 6 bases and J by 0 bases, with 12 bases between the two germline ends. CDR1 SEHNR and CDR2 FQNEAQ come from the germline V gene (reference sequence). The CDR3 DNA follows: TGTGCCAGCAGTTCCACGAGGGATAGCAATCAGCCCCAGCATTTT. Protein sequence: CASSSTRDSNQPQHF.

V usage is TRBV10-3 and J usage is TRBJ2-3, with D unclear. Germline CDR1 and CDR2: ENHRY and SYGVKD. Between the trimmed V and J ends, which lost 2 bases and 2 bases, there was a span of 14 bases. This CDR3 spans 16 amino acids. CDR3 DNA: TGTGCCATCAGTGAGCGCGGTGTCGAACTCACAGATACGCAGTATTTT. Translating gives CAISERGVELTDTQYF.

The J gene is TRBJ2-3, the V gene TRBV7-8, with 10 bases fitting TRBD2. Germline values: CDR1 SGHVS, CDR2 FQNEAQ. This CDR3 is 18 amino acids long. V shed 3 bases and J 3 bases; nucleotides not matched to a gene: 12. The CDR3 DNA follows: TGTGCCAGCAGCTTTTTCAGGCGACAGCGGGAGGGAACAGATACGCAGTATTTT. Protein sequence: CASSFFRRQREGTDTQYF.

The J gene is TRBJ2-2, the V gene TRBV7-9, with D possibly TRBD2 on 6 matching bases. Trimming removed 1 base at V and 4 bases at J, with 16 bases between. Per the germline V gene, CDR1 is SEHNR and CDR2 is FQNEAQ (reference sequence). CDR3 size: 17 residues. CDR3 in amino acids: CASSLVSGGPVTGELFF. As DNA, the CDR3 is TGTGCCAGCAGCTTAGTGTCCGGAGGGCCCGTCACCGGGGAGCTGTTTTTT.

The chain is built from TRBV5-4 and TRBJ2-5, with D unclear. Germline V CDR1 and CDR2: SGHNT, YYREEE (reference sequence). The V and J ends lost 2 bases and 4 bases respectively, with 3 bases between them. CDR3 size: 11 residues. CDR3 sequence: CASSFGETQYF. CDR3 nucleotide sequence: TGTGCCAGCAGCTTTGGAGAGACCCAGTACTTC. Looking up the rest from reference TRBV5-4 and TRBJ2-5 gives the full variable domain: ETGVTQSPTHLIKTRGQQVTLRCSSQSGHNTVSWYQQALGQGPQFIFQYYREEENGRGNFPPRFSGLQFPNYSSELNVNALELDDSALYLCASSFGETQYFGPGTRLLVL.

The chain combines TRBV7-2 with TRBJ2-1, with a tentative D call TRBD1 (6 bases). V was pared by 2 bases and J by 3 bases, with 14 bases between. The CDR3 runs to 16 residues. From germline, CDR1 is SGHTA and CDR2 FQGNSA. CDR3 sequence: CASSLPRGQIYNEQFF. Written as DNA, the CDR3 is TGTGCCAGCAGCTTACCCAGGGGACAAATCTACAATGAGCAGTTCTTC.

This clone was recorded only once. The genes are TRBV21-1 and TRBJ1-2. TRBV21-1 is a recognized pseudogene. The CDR3 is made up of 18 amino acids. The CDR3 here is CASSKQTVPTLPNYGYTF. In DNA form, the CDR3 reads TGTGCCAGCAGCAAACAGACCGTCCCCACCTTACCTAACTATGGCTACACCTTC.

The rearrangement uses TRBV15 and TRBJ2-5; no reliable D call. CDR3 length: 14 amino acids. Germline V CDR1 and CDR2: LNHNV, YYDKDF (reference sequence). Trimming shortened V by 1 base and J by 1 base, and 7 bases separated the two germline ends. CDR3 coding DNA: TGTGCCACCAGCAGAGTGCGGATCCAAGAGACCCAGTACTTC. Its translation is CATSRVRIQETQYF.

V usage is TRBV11-2 and J usage is TRBJ2-3; D remains unclear. Germline V lookup: CDR1 SGHAT, CDR2 FQNNGV. V was trimmed by 0 bases and J by 2 bases, leaving 6 bases between them. This CDR3 region has 14 residues. For the CDR3, the DNA is TGTGCCAGCAGCTTAGATACCTACACAGATACGCAGTATTTT. It encodes CASSLDTYTDTQYF.

This clone was detected once. The CDR3 is CASSHEDRELFF. The CDR3, as DNA: TGTGCCAGCAGCCACGAAGATCGGGAGCTGTTTTTT. This sequence joins TRBV5-4 and TRBJ2-2; D not certain. CDR1 and CDR2 from the germline V gene are SGHNT and YYREEE (reference sequence). This CDR3 comprises 12 residues. The V end lost 4 bases, the J end lost 9 bases, and 10 bases lay between the germline ends.

The chain combines TRBV27 with TRBJ2-7; D tentatively fits TRBD1 or TRBD2 (6 bases each). Germline V lookup: CDR1 MNHEY, CDR2 SMNVEV (reference sequence). Trimming stripped 4 bases from V and 4 bases from J, with 14 bases between. This CDR3 is built from 14 residues. The CDR3 DNA sequence: TGTGCCAGCAGTTCACGACAAGGGGGGTACGAGCAGTACTTC. Protein sequence: CASSSRQGGYEQYF.